Below are 14 T cell receptor beta chains sequenced from a single sample in a study of spatial heterogeneity in lung cancer. TCRdb itself ran the 5' RACE reads through MiXCR, one entry per CDR3 protein. The repertoire has about 38,000 distinct CDR3 sequences, 6.5% to 9% of them found once; the top ten carry approximately 30%. Time point noted: sample taken at primary tumor resection. Source: PBMCs, taken at surgery. The origin of the receptors is a male donor with early-stage non-small cell lung cancer.

This clonotype was recorded many times. The genes are TRBV7-3 and TRBJ2-5, with D uncertain. The CDR3 has 15 residues. Germline values: CDR1 SGHTA, CDR2 FQGTGA. V shed 5 bases and J shed 7 bases, with 20 bases lying between them. The CDR3 coding sequence is TGTGCCAGCAGCCCGGACCCCGGAACTGTTGGGACCCAGTACTTC. Amino acids: CASSPDPGTVGTQYF.

This clonotype was seen at least ten times. The chain carries TRBV11-3 and TRBJ1-2, with 7 nucleotides matching TRBD1. V shed 4 bases and J 8 bases; nucleotides not matched to a gene: 4. The CDR3 runs 12 residues. CDR1 is SGHNT, CDR2 YENEEA, per germline. Written as DNA, the CDR3 is TGTGCCAGCAGCTGGGACAGCCAGGGCTACACCTTC. It is translated as CASSWDSQGYTF.

This clonotype was seen many times. V and J are TRBV28 and TRBJ2-5; TRBD1 aligns across 7 bases. V gave up 6 bases and J gave up 5 bases; unmatched junction bases: 6. This CDR3 is built from 13 residues. The V gene's germline CDR1 is MDHEN and CDR2 SYDVKM. CDR3 in amino acids: CASSRGGTETQYF. CDR3 sequence (DNA): TGTGCCAGCAGCAGAGGGGGCACGGAGACCCAGTACTTC.

This clonotype was observed many times. The gene calls are TRBV7-9 and TRBJ1-1, with D hard to call. The germline CDR1 and CDR2 sequences are SEHNR and FQNEAQ (reference sequence). The CDR3 is 12 amino acids. The ends were cut back, 2 bases at V and 3 bases at J, with 4 bases in the middle. As DNA, the CDR3 is TGTGCCAGCAGCTTAATGGACACTGAAGCTTTCTTT. It encodes CASSLMDTEAFF.

This clonotype was observed a few times. The chain is built from TRBV7-8 and TRBJ1-2; a possible D gene is TRBD1 (5 bases). This CDR3 is built from 19 residues. Germline assignment: CDR1 SGHVS and CDR2 FQNEAQ. V lost 1 base and J lost 4, with 25 bases in between. CDR3 in DNA: TGTGCCAGCAGCTTAGATACTCTTTCTCGGGGCTATACAACCTATGGCTACACCTTC. This sequence encodes CASSLDTLSRGYTTYGYTF.

This clonotype came up many times. The gene calls are TRBV29-1 and TRBJ2-7, with 7 bases identical to TRBD2. The length of the CDR3 is 12 residues. CDR1 SQVTM and CDR2 ANQGSEA come from the germline V gene. The junction had 6 bases not matched to a gene; V was cut back by 7 bases and J by 3 bases. The CDR3 here is CSEEGGCYEQYV. The CDR3 region has the DNA TGCAGCGAAGAGGGAGGGTGCTACGAGCAGTACGTC.

This chain uses TRBV2 with TRBJ2-1, with a tentative D call TRBD1 (6 bases). The CDR3 covers 13 residues. Germline V gives CDR1 SNHLY, CDR2 FYNNEI. The V end lost 5 bases, the J end lost 4 bases, and 9 bases lay between the germline ends. The CDR3 region has the DNA TGTGCCAGCAGTAGGACAGCATACAATGAGCAGTTCTTC. Protein: CASSRTAYNEQFF.

This clonotype has just a few counts. This chain joins TRBV6-2 or TRBV6-3 and TRBJ2-3; the D is unclear. CDR3 length: 15 amino acids. With 2 bases removed from V and 0 bases from J, the gap between germline ends came to 9 bases. Germline-derived CDR1 and CDR2 are MNHEY and SVGEGT. The CDR3: CASSYGDPSTDTQYF. The DNA of the CDR3 is TGTGCCAGCAGTTACGGGGATCCTAGCACAGATACGCAGTATTTT.

Ten or more counts support this clonotype. V is TRBV10-3 and J is TRBJ2-1; the D is unclear. The CDR3 runs 12 residues. The germline V gene has CDR1 ENHRY and CDR2 SYGVKD. V lost 0 bases and J 9 bases, leaving 6 bases between the germline ends. The CDR3 nucleotides read TGTGCCATCAGTGAGTCTATCGGTGAGCAGTTCTTC. As protein: CAISESIGEQFF.

The chain links TRBV5-1 to TRBJ2-2, with TRBD1 as a possible D gene (6 bases). The germline V gene has CDR1 SGHRS and CDR2 YFSETQ. The V and J ends lost 4 bases and 1 base respectively, with 17 bases between them. The CDR3 loop spans 17 amino acids. CDR3 in amino acids: CASSIEPGQLNTGELFF. The CDR3 coding sequence is TGCGCCAGCAGCATCGAACCAGGACAGCTGAACACCGGGGAGCTGTTTTTT.

At least ten counts were recorded for this clonotype. V usage is TRBV7-8 and J usage is TRBJ2-6; perhaps TRBD1 as D (6 bases). V was clipped by 5 bases and J by 12 bases, with 17 bases between them. CDR1 is SGHVS and CDR2 is FQNEAQ in the germline V gene. This CDR3 spans 14 amino acids. The DNA for the CDR3 is TGTGCCAGCAGCCCCGACAGGCCACCTGTCGTCCTGACTTTC. This gives the protein CASSPDRPPVVLTF.

Judged by abundance, this clonotype is medium-sized. The chain joins TRBV4-1 to TRBJ2-2; a possible D gene is TRBD2 (7 bases). The CDR3 contains 17 residues. Trimming removed 2 bases from V and 0 bases from J, with 13 bases in between. Germline V gene sequence: CDR1 MGHRA, CDR2 YSYEKL. DNA of the CDR3: TGCGCCAGCAGCCAAAGGGCGGGGGCCCCGAACACCGGGGAGCTGTTTTTT. Protein: CASSQRAGAPNTGELFF.

This clonotype was seen many times. CDR3 sequence reads: CASSLETGGSSELFF. The DNA of the CDR3 is TGCGCCAGCAGCCTGGAGACAGGGGGTTCCTCGGAGCTGTTTTTT. The J gene is TRBJ2-2, the V gene TRBV5-1; 9 bases are shared with TRBD1. Per germline, CDR1 SGHRS and CDR2 YFSETQ. The CDR3 covers 15 residues. The V segment lost 4 bases and the J segment 10 bases; nucleotides outside the gene matches: 11.

This clonotype was found a few times. The V call is TRBV6-2 or TRBV6-3, the J call TRBJ2-1; 10 bases are a match to TRBD1. This CDR3 region has 14 residues. The V and J ends lost 9 bases and 4 bases, in that order; junction bases with no gene match: 6. CDR1 and CDR2 (germline): MNHEY, SVGEGT. CDR3 DNA: TGTGCCAGTGGGGGACAGGGGAGGTACAATGAGCAGTTCTTC. Translation gives CASGGQGRYNEQFF.